The entry below gives a single TCR beta chain sequence along with its context. The authors' processing: Estimation of nucleated cell counts was performed using reference gene primer amplification. Only in-frame clones appear in the TCRdb table, and some are missing; sequencing was by immunoSEQ multiplex PCR. V and J calls and clone size are those listed in that table; D and trimming were worked out from the DNA. The sample holds about 110,000 clones, less than 75% seen once. This sample is part of a study of blood T cell repertoires in COVID-19. In the study overall: The origin of the acute and convalescent COVID-19 samples was the United States, Italy and Spain.

This CDR3 is built from 15 residues. Trimming took 8 bases from V and 6 from J; bases not matched to a gene: 15. The germline V gene has CDR1 MDHEN and CDR2 SYDVKM. The chain uses TRBV28 and TRBJ1-1, with 7 bases lining up with TRBD1. Specimen: peripheral blood. The TCR sequence derives from a woman aged 40 to 49 with acute or convalescent COVID-19. The CDR3 loop reads CASGYGQAQAAEAFF. In DNA, the CDR3 is TGTGCCAGCGGGTACGGACAGGCCCAGGCCGCTGAAGCTTTCTTT.